The 12 T cell receptor beta chains below all came from one sample that was sequenced in a study of T cell changes during pregnancy in multiple sclerosis. Using immunoSEQ multiplex PCR, the repertoire was profiled, and TCRdb retains in-frame clones only, with some absent. The sample has tens of thousands of clones; more than 90% are singletons. The sample was peripheral blood, taken in the first trimester of pregnancy. The receptors here all came from a female donor in good health, enrolled as a control in a pregnancy study.

This chain links TRBV7-2 with TRBJ2-5; no clear D gene. The CDR3 runs to 13 residues. V dropped 5 bases and J dropped 7 bases, with 14 bases sitting between them. Germline V lookup: CDR1 SGHTA, CDR2 FQGNSA. The CDR3 is CASSPWPLRTQYF. CDR3 DNA sequence: TGTGCCAGCAGCCCCTGGCCATTAAGGACCCAGTACTTC.

V usage is TRBV7-2 and J usage is TRBJ2-3, with TRBD2 matching 9 bases. There are 16 residues in the CDR3. Per the germline V gene, CDR1 is SGHTA and CDR2 is FQGNSA. The V and J ends lost 5 bases and 0 bases, in that order; junction bases with no gene match: 6. The CDR3 region is CASSVLAGVSTDTQYF. Here the CDR3 DNA reads TGTGCCAGCAGCGTTTTAGCGGGAGTCAGCACAGATACGCAGTATTTT.

This chain joins TRBV5-1 and TRBJ2-1, with 11 bases lining up with TRBD2. Trimming cost V 1 base and J 7 bases; bases outside gene matches: 4. Germline V gives CDR1 SGHRS, CDR2 YFSETQ. This CDR3 contains 15 residues. The chain's CDR3 is CASSLSSGGANEQFF. The CDR3 coding sequence is TGCGCCAGCAGCTTGAGTAGCGGGGGGGCAAATGAGCAGTTCTTC.

The chain couples TRBV2 to TRBJ2-3, with D possibly TRBD1 on 6 matching bases. Looked up from germline, CDR1 is SNHLY and CDR2 is FYNNEI. This CDR3 spans 14 amino acids. Trimming removed 3 bases from V and 2 bases from J, with 9 bases in between. The CDR3 protein is CASSEQGTTDTQYF. The CDR3 DNA reads as TGTGCCAGCAGTGAGCAGGGGACCACAGATACGCAGTATTTT.

V is TRBV11-1 and J is TRBJ2-7; TRBD2 matches at 7 bases. J was trimmed by 1 base and V by 1 base; bases with no gene match: 10. Germline CDR1 reads SGHAT; CDR2 reads FQDESV (reference sequence). The CDR3 is 17 residues long. This CDR3 is CASSLELAASPSYEQYF. The CDR3 DNA reads TGTGCCAGCAGCTTAGAGCTAGCGGCTTCACCTTCCTACGAGCAGTACTTC. Looking up the rest from reference TRBV11-1 and TRBJ2-7 gives the full variable domain: EAEVAQSPRYKITEKSQAVAFWCDPISGHATLYWYRQILGQGPELLVQFQDESVVDDSQLPKDRFSAERLKGVDSTLKIQPAELGDSAMYLCASSLELAASPSYEQYFGPGTRLTVT.

This chain links TRBV7-2 with TRBJ1-1; a possible D gene is TRBD1 (6 bases). The CDR3 has 13 residues. Germline CDR1 SGHTA, CDR2 FQGNSA. V was trimmed by 3 bases and J by 7 bases, leaving 12 bases between them. The chain's CDR3 is CASSFGQHFEAFF. The DNA for the CDR3 is TGTGCCAGCAGCTTTGGACAGCATTTTGAAGCTTTCTTT.

The rearrangement joins TRBV5-1 to TRBJ2-7, with TRBD1 identical over 7 bases. Trimming at V came to 1 base and at J to 6 bases, leaving 4 bases not matched to a gene. Germline lookup yields CDR1 SGHRS and CDR2 YFSETQ. The CDR3 contains 13 residues. The CDR3 loop is CASSLIQGTEQYF. The CDR3, as DNA: TGCGCCAGCAGCTTGATACAGGGGACCGAGCAGTACTTC. Full variable domain (remainder filled in from reference TRBV5-1 and TRBJ2-7): KAGVTQTPRYLIKTRGQQVTLSCSPISGHRSVSWYQQTPGQGLQFLFEYFSETQRNKGNFPGRFSGRQFSNSRSEMNVSTLELGDSALYLCASSLIQGTEQYFGPGTRLTVT.

Here the CDR3 DNA reads TGTGCCAGCAGCTCGGACATTTCACCCCTCCACTTT. As protein: CASSSDISPLHF. The rearrangement joins TRBV9 to TRBJ1-6; a possible D gene is TRBD1 (5 bases). CDR3 length: 12 residues. Between the trimmed V and J ends, which lost 4 bases and 9 bases, there was a span of 8 bases. Per the germline V gene, CDR1 is SGDLS and CDR2 is YYNGEE.

V is TRBV19 and J is TRBJ1-2, with 7 bases fitting TRBD1. In germline, CDR1 is LNHDA, CDR2 SQIVND (reference sequence). The trim removed 10 bases at V and 7 bases at J, leaving 12 bases unmatched. The CDR3 runs to 13 residues. CDR3 nucleotide sequence: TGTGCCACCGAGGGGGCGGCAAGGGGTGGCTACACCTTC. It codes for CATEGAARGGYTF.

This sequence joins TRBV6-5 and TRBJ2-1; D remains ambiguous. This CDR3 region has 13 residues. V was cut by 2 bases and J by 7 bases, with 9 bases left in between. Per germline, CDR1 MNHEY and CDR2 SVGAGI. This chain's CDR3 is CASSYPPKNEQFF. CDR3 bases: TGTGCCAGCAGTTACCCCCCTAAAAATGAGCAGTTCTTC.

This clone was observed a single time. This sequence joins TRBV21-1 and TRBJ2-3; the DNA was not used to check the table's D call, TRBD1. TRBV21-1 is deemed a pseudogene. This CDR3 comprises 19 residues. The CDR3 coding sequence is TGTGCCAGCAGTCCACTTACTACCCGACAGGGTTTCGACACAGATACGCAGTATTTT. It translates to CASSPLTTRQGFDTDTQYF.

The V and J genes are TRBV28 and TRBJ2-3, with 7 nucleotides matching TRBD1. V was pared by 3 bases and J by 0 bases, with 12 bases of the junction left unmatched. The CDR3 loop spans 18 amino acids. Germline V gene lookup returns CDR1 MDHEN and CDR2 SYDVKM. DNA of the CDR3: TGTGCCAGCAGTTTTAACAGGGGTGAGGGGCTTAGCACAGATACGCAGTATTTT. Amino acids: CASSFNRGEGLSTDTQYF.